This TCR beta chain was sequenced for a study of OX40 agonist ivuxolimab in advanced cancers. About the research overall: The eligibility criteria allowed prior anti-PD-1, anti-PD-L1 or anti-CTLA-4 therapy, and approximately 42% had some.

The germline V and J ends were trimmed by 3 bases and 8 bases, with 19 bases remaining between them. This CDR3 region has 15 residues. The V gene's germline CDR1 is LNHNV and CDR2 YYDKDF (reference sequence). Study results and caveats: Clonal expansion from baseline to week 6 occurred in both CD4+ and CD8+ T cells. Clonal expansion was among the lowest in partial responders at 0.1-3.0 mg/kg, especially CD8+.

As to this clone: The antigen is unknown.

The repertoire was sequenced with immunoSEQ multiplex PCR; TCRdb's copy has only in-frame clones and lacks some. The sample yields 40,000 to 60,000 clones, roughly 93% seen once. Sequenced here: CD4+ or CD8+ T cells sorted from blood, sampled in a trial of the OX40 agonist ivuxolimab. This rearrangement joins TRBV15 to TRBJ1-2, with D perhaps matching TRBD1 (6 bases). The sequence derives from an adult with an advanced solid tumor such as melanoma, head and neck, liver or kidney cancer. This chain's CDR3 is CATSSAGTPLGGYTF. The CDR3 DNA reads TGTGCCACCAGCAGCGCCGGGACACCCTTAGGGGGCTACACCTTC.